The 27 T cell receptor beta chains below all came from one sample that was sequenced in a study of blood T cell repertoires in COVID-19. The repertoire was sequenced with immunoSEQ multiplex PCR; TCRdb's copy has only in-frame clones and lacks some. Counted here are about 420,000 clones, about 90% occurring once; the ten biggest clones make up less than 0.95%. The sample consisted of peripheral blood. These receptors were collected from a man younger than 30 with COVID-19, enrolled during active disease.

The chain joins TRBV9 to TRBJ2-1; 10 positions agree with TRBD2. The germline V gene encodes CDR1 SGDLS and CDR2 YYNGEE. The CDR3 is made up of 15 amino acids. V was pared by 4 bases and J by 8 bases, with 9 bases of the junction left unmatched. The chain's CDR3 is CASSIGLAAAHEQFF. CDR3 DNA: TGTGCCAGCAGCATTGGACTAGCGGCGGCACATGAGCAGTTCTTC.

CDR3 nucleotides: TGTGCCAGCAGCCGTAACACCGGGACTAGCGGCTCCAATGAGCAGTTCTTC. Translated, it gives CASSRNTGTSGSNEQFF. The chain links TRBV7-8 to TRBJ2-1, with TRBD2 matching 11 bases. V gave up 5 bases and J gave up 6 bases; unmatched junction bases: 12. The germline V gene has CDR1 SGHVS and CDR2 FQNEAQ. The CDR3 has 17 residues.

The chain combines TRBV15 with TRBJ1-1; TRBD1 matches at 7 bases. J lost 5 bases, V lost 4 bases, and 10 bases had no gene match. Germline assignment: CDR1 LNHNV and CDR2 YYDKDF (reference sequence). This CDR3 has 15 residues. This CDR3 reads CATSKRGGGRTEAFF. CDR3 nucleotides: TGTGCCACCAGCAAACGAGGGGGCGGTAGGACTGAAGCTTTCTTT. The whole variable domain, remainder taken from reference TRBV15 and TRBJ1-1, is DAMVIQNPRYQVTQFGKPVTLSCSQTLNHNVMYWYQQKSSQAPKLLFHYYDKDFNNEADTPDNFQSRRPNTSFCFLDIRSPGLGDTAMYLCATSKRGGGRTEAFFGQGTRLTVV.

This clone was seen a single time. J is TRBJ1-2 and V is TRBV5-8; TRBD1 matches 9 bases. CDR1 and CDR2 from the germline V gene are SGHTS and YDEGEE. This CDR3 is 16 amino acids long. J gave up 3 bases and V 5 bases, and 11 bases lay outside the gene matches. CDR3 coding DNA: TGTGCCAGCAGACGTGCCGGGACAGGGTCGGACTATGGCTACACCTTC. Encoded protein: CASRRAGTGSDYGYTF.

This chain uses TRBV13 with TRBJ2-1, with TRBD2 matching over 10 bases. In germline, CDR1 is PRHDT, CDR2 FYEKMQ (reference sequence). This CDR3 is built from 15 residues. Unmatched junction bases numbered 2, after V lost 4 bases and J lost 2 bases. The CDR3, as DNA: TGTGCCAGCAGCTCTAGCGGGAGTACCTACAATGAGCAGTTCTTC. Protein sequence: CASSSSGSTYNEQFF.

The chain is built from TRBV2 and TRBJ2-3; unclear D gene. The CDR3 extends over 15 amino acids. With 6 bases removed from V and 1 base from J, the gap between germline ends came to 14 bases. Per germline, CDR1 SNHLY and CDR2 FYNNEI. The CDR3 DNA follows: TGTGCCAGCAGGGAGACGATGGTTGGCACAGATACGCAGTATTTT. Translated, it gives CASRETMVGTDTQYF.

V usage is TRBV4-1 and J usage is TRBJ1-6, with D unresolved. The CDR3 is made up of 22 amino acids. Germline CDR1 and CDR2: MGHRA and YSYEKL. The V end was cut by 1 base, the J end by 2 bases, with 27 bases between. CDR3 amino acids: CASSQVRPIDKFGTAYNSPLHF. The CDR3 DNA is TGCGCCAGCAGCCAAGTTAGGCCAATCGATAAATTCGGAACAGCCTATAATTCACCCCTCCACTTT.

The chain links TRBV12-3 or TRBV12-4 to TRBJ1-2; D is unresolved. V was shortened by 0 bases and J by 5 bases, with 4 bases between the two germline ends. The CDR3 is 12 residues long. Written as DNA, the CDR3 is TGTGCCAGCAGTTTAGCAGAGTATGGCTACACCTTC. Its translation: CASSLAEYGYTF.

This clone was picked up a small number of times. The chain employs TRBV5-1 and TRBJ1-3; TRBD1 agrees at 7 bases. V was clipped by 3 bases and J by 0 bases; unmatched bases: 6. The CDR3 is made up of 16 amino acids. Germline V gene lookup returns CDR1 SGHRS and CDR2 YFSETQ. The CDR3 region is CASSSVGGSSGNTIYF. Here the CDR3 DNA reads TGCGCCAGCAGCTCCGTAGGGGGCTCCTCTGGAAACACCATATATTTT.

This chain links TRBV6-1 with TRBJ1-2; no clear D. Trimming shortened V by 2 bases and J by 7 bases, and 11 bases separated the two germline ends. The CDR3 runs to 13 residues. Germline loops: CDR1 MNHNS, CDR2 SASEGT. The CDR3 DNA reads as TGTGCCAGCAGTGAAAGTTACGGGTTTGGCTACACCTTC. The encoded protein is CASSESYGFGYTF.

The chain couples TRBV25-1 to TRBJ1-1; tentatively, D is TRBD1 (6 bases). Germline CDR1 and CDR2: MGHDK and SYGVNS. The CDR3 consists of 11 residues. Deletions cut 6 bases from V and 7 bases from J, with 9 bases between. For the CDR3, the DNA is TGTGCCAGCAGGACAGGTGTTGAAGCTTTCTTT. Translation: CASRTGVEAFF. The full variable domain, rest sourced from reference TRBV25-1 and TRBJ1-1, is EADIYQTPRYLVIGTGKKITLECSQTMGHDKMYWYQQDPGMELHLIHYSYGVNSTEKGDLSSESTVSRIRTEHFPLTLESARPSHTSQYLCASRTGVEAFFGQGTRLTVV.

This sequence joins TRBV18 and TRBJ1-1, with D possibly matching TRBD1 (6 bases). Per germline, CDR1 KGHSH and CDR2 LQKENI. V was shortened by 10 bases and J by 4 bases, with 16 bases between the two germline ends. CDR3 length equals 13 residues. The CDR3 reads CATAGGAGTEAFF. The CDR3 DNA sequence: TGTGCCACCGCGGGGGGGGCGGGCACTGAAGCTTTCTTT.

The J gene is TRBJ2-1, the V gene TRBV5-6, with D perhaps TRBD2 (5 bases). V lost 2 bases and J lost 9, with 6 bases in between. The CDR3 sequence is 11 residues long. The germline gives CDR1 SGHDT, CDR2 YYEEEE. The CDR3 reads CASSFEGEQFF. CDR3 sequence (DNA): TGTGCCAGCAGCTTCGAGGGTGAGCAGTTCTTC.

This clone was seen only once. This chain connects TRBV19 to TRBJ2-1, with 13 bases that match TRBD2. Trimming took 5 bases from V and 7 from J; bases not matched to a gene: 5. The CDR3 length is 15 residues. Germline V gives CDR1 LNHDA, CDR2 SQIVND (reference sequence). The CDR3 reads CASSPWTSGSNEQFF. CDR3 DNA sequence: TGTGCCAGTAGTCCATGGACTAGCGGGAGTAATGAGCAGTTCTTC.

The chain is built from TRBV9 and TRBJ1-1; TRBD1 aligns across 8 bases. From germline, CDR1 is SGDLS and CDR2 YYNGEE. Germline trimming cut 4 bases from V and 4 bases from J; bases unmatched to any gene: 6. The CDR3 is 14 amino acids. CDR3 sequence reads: CASSTRTGSTEAFF. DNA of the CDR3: TGTGCCAGCAGCACTAGGACAGGGAGCACTGAAGCTTTCTTT.

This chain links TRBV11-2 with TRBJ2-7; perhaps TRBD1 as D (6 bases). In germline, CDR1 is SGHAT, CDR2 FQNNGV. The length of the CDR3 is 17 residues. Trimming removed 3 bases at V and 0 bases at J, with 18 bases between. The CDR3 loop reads CASSFPSTGSSSYEQYF. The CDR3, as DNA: TGTGCCAGCAGCTTTCCCTCGACAGGATCCAGCTCCTACGAGCAGTACTTC.

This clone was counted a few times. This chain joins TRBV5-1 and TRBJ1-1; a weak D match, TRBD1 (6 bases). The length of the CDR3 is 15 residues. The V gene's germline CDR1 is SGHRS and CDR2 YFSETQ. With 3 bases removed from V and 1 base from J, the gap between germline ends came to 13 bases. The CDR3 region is CASSSFLGANTEAFF. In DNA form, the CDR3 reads TGCGCCAGCAGCTCCTTCCTGGGGGCGAACACTGAAGCTTTCTTT.

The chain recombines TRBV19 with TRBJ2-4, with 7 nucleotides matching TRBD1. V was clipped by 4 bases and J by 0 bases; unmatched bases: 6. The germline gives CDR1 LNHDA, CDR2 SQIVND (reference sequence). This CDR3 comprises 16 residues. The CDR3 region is CASSTGTAKAKNIQYF. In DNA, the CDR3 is TGTGCCAGTAGTACCGGGACAGCCAAAGCCAAAAACATTCAGTACTTC. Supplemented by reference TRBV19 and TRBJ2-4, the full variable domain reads DGGITQSPKYLFRKEGQNVTLSCEQNLNHDAMYWYRQDPGQGLRLIYYSQIVNDFQKGDIAEGYSVSREKKESFPLTVTSAQKNPTAFYLCASSTGTAKAKNIQYFGAGTRLSVL.

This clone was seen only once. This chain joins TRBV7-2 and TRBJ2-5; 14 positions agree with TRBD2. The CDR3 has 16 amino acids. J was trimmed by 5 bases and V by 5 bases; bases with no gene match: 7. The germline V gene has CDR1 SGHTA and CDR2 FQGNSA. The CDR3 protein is CASSPRLAGGRETQYF. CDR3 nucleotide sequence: TGTGCCAGCAGCCCAAGACTAGCGGGAGGGCGGGAGACCCAGTACTTC. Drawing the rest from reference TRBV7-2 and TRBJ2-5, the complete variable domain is GAGVSQSPSNKVTEKGKDVELRCDPISGHTALYWYRQSLGQGLEFLIYFQGNSAPDKSGLPSDRFSAERTGGSVSTLTIQRTQQEDSAVYLCASSPRLAGGRETQYFGPGTRLLVL.

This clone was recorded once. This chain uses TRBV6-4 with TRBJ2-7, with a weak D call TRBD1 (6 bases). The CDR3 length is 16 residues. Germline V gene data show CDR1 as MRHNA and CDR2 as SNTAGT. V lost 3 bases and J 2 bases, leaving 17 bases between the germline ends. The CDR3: CASSEIVGTPTYEQYF. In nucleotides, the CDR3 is TGTGCCAGCAGTGAGATAGTAGGGACACCTACCTACGAGCAGTACTTC.

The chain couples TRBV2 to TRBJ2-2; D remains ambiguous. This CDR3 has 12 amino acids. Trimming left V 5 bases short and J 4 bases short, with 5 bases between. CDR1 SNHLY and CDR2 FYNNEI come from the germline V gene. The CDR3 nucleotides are TGTGCCAGCAGTCACGGCACCGGGGAGCTGTTTTTT. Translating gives CASSHGTGELFF.

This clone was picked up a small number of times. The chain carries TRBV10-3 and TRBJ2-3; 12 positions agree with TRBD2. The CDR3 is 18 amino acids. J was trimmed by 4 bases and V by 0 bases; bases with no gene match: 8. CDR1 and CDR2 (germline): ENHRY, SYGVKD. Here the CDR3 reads CAISESGRLAGVPDTQYF. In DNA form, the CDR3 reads TGTGCCATCAGTGAGTCCGGGCGACTAGCGGGAGTCCCAGATACGCAGTATTTT.

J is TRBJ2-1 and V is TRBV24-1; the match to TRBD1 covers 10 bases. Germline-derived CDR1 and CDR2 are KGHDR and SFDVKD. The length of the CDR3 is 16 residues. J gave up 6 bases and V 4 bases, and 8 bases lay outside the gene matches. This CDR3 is CATSETLDRGLNEQFF. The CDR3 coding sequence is TGTGCCACCAGTGAAACCCTCGACAGGGGGCTCAATGAGCAGTTCTTC.

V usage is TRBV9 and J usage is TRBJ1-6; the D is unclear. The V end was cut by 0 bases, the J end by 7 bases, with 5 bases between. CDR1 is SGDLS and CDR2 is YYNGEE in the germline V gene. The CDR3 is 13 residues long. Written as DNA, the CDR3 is TGTGCCAGCAGCGTAGCCAGAAATTCACCCCTCCACTTT. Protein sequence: CASSVARNSPLHF.

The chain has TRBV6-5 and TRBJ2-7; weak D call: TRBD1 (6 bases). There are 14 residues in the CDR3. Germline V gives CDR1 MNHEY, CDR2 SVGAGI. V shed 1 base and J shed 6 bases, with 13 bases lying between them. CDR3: CASSYLIQGSEQYF. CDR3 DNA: TGTGCCAGCAGTTACTTAATACAGGGTAGCGAGCAGTACTTC.

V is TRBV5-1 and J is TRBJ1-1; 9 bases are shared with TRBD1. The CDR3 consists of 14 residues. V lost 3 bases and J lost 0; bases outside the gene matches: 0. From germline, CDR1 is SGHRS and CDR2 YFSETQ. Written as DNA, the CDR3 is TGCGCCAGCAGCTGGGACAGGGTGAACACTGAAGCTTTCTTT. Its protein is CASSWDRVNTEAFF.

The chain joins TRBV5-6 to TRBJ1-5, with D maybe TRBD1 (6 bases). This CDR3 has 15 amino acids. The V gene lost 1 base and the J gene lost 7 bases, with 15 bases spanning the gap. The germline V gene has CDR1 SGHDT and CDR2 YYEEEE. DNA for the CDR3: TGTGCCAGCAGCTTGTCGCGGGGGGCACACCAGCCCCAGCATTTT. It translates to CASSLSRGAHQPQHF.